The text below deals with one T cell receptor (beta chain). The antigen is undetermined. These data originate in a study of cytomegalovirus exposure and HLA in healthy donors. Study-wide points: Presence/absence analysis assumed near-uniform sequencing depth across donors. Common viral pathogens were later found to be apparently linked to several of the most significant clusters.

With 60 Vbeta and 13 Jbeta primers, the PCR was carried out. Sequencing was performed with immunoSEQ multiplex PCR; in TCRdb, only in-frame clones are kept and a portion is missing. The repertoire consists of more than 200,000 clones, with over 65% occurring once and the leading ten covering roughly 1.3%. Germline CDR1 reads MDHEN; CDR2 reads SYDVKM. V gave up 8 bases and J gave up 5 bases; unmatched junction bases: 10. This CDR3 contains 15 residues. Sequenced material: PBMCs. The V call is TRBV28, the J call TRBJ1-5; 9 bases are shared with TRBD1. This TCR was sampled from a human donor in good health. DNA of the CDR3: TGTGCCAGCGGGGGGGACAGGGTGGGTCATCAGCCCCAGCATTTT. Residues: CASGGDRVGHQPQHF. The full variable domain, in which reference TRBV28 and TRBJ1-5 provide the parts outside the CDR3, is DVKVTQSSRYLVKRTGEKVFLECVQDMDHENMFWYRQDPGLGLRLIYFSYDVKMKEKGDIPEGYSVSREKKERFSLILESASTNQTSMYLCASGGDRVGHQPQHFGDGTRLSIL.